This TCR beta chain appears in the sequencing data of a study of blood T cell repertoires in COVID-19. There are 15 residues in the CDR3. The V end lost 2 bases, the J end lost 2 bases, and 12 bases lay between the germline ends. The germline gives CDR1 SGHNT, CDR2 YYREEE (reference sequence). The assay was immunoSEQ multiplex PCR, and TCRdb's table has in-frame clones only and misses some. This table has roughly 80,000 clones, 88% appearing once. Sequenced input: peripheral blood. This TCR was recovered from a human donor in a cohort sampled during active COVID-19. This rearrangement joins TRBV5-4 to TRBJ2-3; perhaps TRBD2 as D (6 bases). The CDR3: CASSLRGRITDTQYF. DNA for the CDR3: TGTGCCAGCAGCTTACGGGGGAGAATCACAGATACGCAGTATTTT.